What follows are 14 T cell receptor beta chains derived from one specimen sequenced in a study of PD-L1 blockade in urothelial cancer. The time point denotes: pretreatment peripheral blood. Sequenced by immunoSEQ multiplex PCR; TCRdb stores in-frame clones only, minus some. The data show tens of thousands of clones, around 83% seen once. Sequenced material: PBMCs, taken around atezolizumab (anti-PD-L1) treatment. The receptors were sampled from a woman in her sixties or seventies with urothelial cancer.

The V gene is TRBV4-3, the J gene TRBJ2-3; possibly TRBD1 for D (7 bases). This CDR3 is 15 amino acids long. The V gene's germline CDR1 is LGHNA and CDR2 YSLEER. Trimming took 0 bases from V and 3 from J, leaving 10 bases between them. CDR3 coding DNA: TGCGCCAGCAGCCAAGAACAGGGGAGGACAGATACGCAGTATTTT. Translation: CASSQEQGRTDTQYF.

V usage is TRBV6-5 and J usage is TRBJ1-3; D perhaps matches TRBD1 (6 bases). This CDR3 has 14 amino acids. Germline V gene sequence: CDR1 MNHEY, CDR2 SVGAGI. The V end lost 0 bases, the J end lost 5 bases, and 8 bases lay between the germline ends. The DNA for the CDR3 is TGTGCCAGCAGTTACTCCAGGGGAAGAAACACCATATATTTT. Protein product: CASSYSRGRNTIYF.

DNA of the CDR3: TGCGCCAGCAGCTTGGAGGCGGTGGAGACCCAGTACTTC. Protein sequence: CASSLEAVETQYF. The chain combines TRBV5-1 with TRBJ2-5; D remains ambiguous. The V end was cut by 0 bases, the J end by 5 bases, with 8 bases between. The CDR3 runs to 13 residues. CDR1 is SGHRS and CDR2 is YFSETQ in the germline V gene.

This clone was found once. V and J are TRBV2 and TRBJ1-2, with TRBD1 identical over 7 bases. This CDR3 has 14 residues. From germline, CDR1 is SNHLY and CDR2 FYNNEI. V shed 7 bases and J 6 bases; nucleotides not matched to a gene: 11. The CDR3 sequence: CASTLEQGQHGYTF. The CDR3 DNA sequence: TGTGCCAGCACCCTTGAACAGGGGCAACATGGCTACACCTTC.

The chain uses TRBV27 and TRBJ1-6; 7 nucleotides line up with TRBD1. J gave up 7 bases and V 3 bases, and 3 bases lay outside the gene matches. The CDR3 is made up of 14 amino acids. CDR1 and CDR2 from the germline V gene are MNHEY and SMNVEV (reference sequence). The CDR3 here is CASSFGTANSPLHF. In DNA form, the CDR3 reads TGTGCCAGCAGTTTCGGGACAGCCAATTCACCCCTCCACTTT.

V gene TRBV5-5 combines with J gene TRBJ2-2, with 10 bases matching TRBD1. The J segment lost 5 bases and the V segment lost 1 base, leaving 8 bases of the junction unmatched. Germline V lookup: CDR1 SGHKS, CDR2 YYEKEE (reference sequence). This CDR3 has 17 amino acids. The CDR3 here is CASSLLRQGARTGELFF. Here the CDR3 DNA reads TGTGCCAGCAGCTTGTTGAGACAGGGGGCGAGGACCGGGGAGCTGTTTTTT.

This clone has only a few counts. V usage is TRBV30 and J usage is TRBJ2-5; TRBD1 matches at 10 bases. CDR1 is GTSNPN and CDR2 is SVGIG in the germline V gene (reference sequence). The CDR3 is 16 residues long. The ends lost 2 bases at V and 1 base at J; junction bases unmatched: 7. The CDR3 bases are TGTGCCTGGAGTTCCCGGGACAGGGGATTCCAAGAGACCCAGTACTTC. Translated: CAWSSRDRGFQETQYF.

This chain links TRBV29-1 with TRBJ2-7; the D gene is possibly TRBD1 (6 bases). This CDR3 has 14 amino acids. From germline, CDR1 is SQVTM and CDR2 ANQGSEA. The V gene lost 5 bases and the J gene lost 7 bases, with 21 bases spanning the gap. In DNA form, the CDR3 reads TGCAGCGTTAAGGACTTCACCGGGACACGGGAGCAGTACTTC. It is translated as CSVKDFTGTREQYF.

This chain connects TRBV7-2 to TRBJ2-3; TRBD1 agrees at 7 bases. This CDR3 is built from 17 residues. The V gene's germline CDR1 is SGHTA and CDR2 FQGNSA. Trimming at V came to 5 bases and at J to 6 bases, leaving 17 bases not matched to a gene. CDR3 amino acids: CASSRRQGRAHVDTQYF. CDR3 nucleotides: TGTGCCAGCAGCCGGCGACAGGGAAGGGCCCACGTGGATACGCAGTATTTT. Supplemented by reference TRBV7-2 and TRBJ2-3, the full variable domain reads GAGVSQSPSNKVTEKGKDVELRCDPISGHTALYWYRQSLGQGLEFLIYFQGNSAPDKSGLPSDRFSAERTGGSVSTLTIQRTQQEDSAVYLCASSRRQGRAHVDTQYFGPGTRLTVL.

V is TRBV4-3 and J is TRBJ2-1; TRBD1 aligns across 8 bases. V was clipped by 4 bases and J by 3 bases; unmatched bases: 2. The CDR3 runs 14 residues. Germline CDR1 reads LGHNA; CDR2 reads YSLEER. The CDR3 DNA sequence: TGCGCCAGCAGCCCCACAGGGGGCTACAATGAGCAGTTCTTC. Amino acids: CASSPTGGYNEQFF.

The chain couples TRBV30 to TRBJ2-5; TRBD2 matches 7 bases. Germline CDR1 reads GTSNPN; CDR2 reads SVGIG (reference sequence). This CDR3 region has 13 residues. V was clipped by 4 bases and J by 4 bases; unmatched bases: 6. CDR3 amino acids: CAWISGGGETQYF. The DNA of the CDR3 is TGTGCCTGGATATCGGGGGGTGGAGAGACCCAGTACTTC.

The chain employs TRBV4-1 and TRBJ2-1, with 10 bases identical to TRBD1. CDR1 is MGHRA, CDR2 YSYEKL, per germline. With 4 bases clipped from V and 0 bases from J, the junction kept 6 bases outside the gene matches. The CDR3 contains 17 residues. CDR3: CASSPRTGGPSYNEQFF. CDR3 nucleotides: TGCGCCAGCAGCCCTCGGACAGGGGGACCCTCCTACAATGAGCAGTTCTTC.

This clone was detected only a few times. The CDR3 sequence: CASSLLGENTEAFF. The DNA for the CDR3 is TGTGCCAGCAGCCTTCTCGGGGAGAACACTGAAGCTTTCTTT. This chain joins TRBV13 and TRBJ1-1; D remains unclear. V lost 5 bases, J lost 1 base, and 11 bases lay in between. CDR1 and CDR2 (germline): PRHDT, FYEKMQ (reference sequence). The CDR3 contains 14 residues.

The rearrangement joins TRBV5-4 to TRBJ2-2, with 7 bases lining up with TRBD2. Trimming cost V 4 bases and J 5 bases; bases outside gene matches: 8. Germline V gene data show CDR1 as SGHNT and CDR2 as YYREEE (reference sequence). The CDR3 loop spans 15 amino acids. The CDR3 DNA reads TGTGCCAGCAGCCGGCGGGGAGGGGAGACCGGGGAGCTGTTTTTT. Translated, it gives CASSRRGGETGELFF.